This T cell receptor (beta chain) stems from a study of CD4+ T cells in melanoma. Study findings and constraints: Diverse differentiation states were reported for melanoma neoantigen-specific CD4+ T cells.

As regards this clone: Antigen unknown.

Per the germline V gene, CDR1 is SGHAT and CDR2 is FQDESV (reference sequence). The CDR3 is 14 amino acids. Trimming removed 5 bases at V and 2 bases at J, with 13 bases between. The assay was immunoSEQ multiplex PCR, and TCRdb's table has in-frame clones only and misses some. The sample comprises fewer than 20,000 clones, roughly three quarters of which are singletons, and 12% rests with the top ten. V is TRBV11-1 and J is TRBJ2-7; D may be TRBD2 (5 bases). Sequencing used cells from a culture (not recorded whether cultured in vitro). The sequence was collected from a human donor with melanoma. The CDR3 DNA reads as TGTGCCAGCAGCCGGAGGCGACCACCCTACGAGCAGTACTTC. Translating it yields CASSRRRPPYEQYF.